The 17 T cell receptor beta chains in this list originate from one sample, sequenced in a study of regulatory T cells in long-lasting Graves disease. For TCR beta, libraries came from iRepertoire HTBI primers and Arm-PCR of CDR3 regions. TCRdb re-called the multiplex PCR reads through MiXCR, storing one row per CDR3 protein. The repertoire consists of approximately 690,000 distinct CDR3 sequences, with 25% to 35% occurring once and the leading ten covering about 42%. The time point is: persistent/refractory GD, antithyroid drugs over 5 years with positive TRAb. PBMC RNA served as the TCR library source. This specimen was peripheral blood mononuclear cells (PBMCs), taken when the disease was refractory, from a patient treated with antithyroid drugs. The receptors originated from a female donor with Graves disease.

This clonotype was counted a few times. The V gene is TRBV13, the J gene TRBJ1-1, with D possibly being TRBD1 (6 bases). Germline CDR1 PRHDT, CDR2 FYEKMQ (reference sequence). CDR3 length: 16 residues. Trimming took 0 bases from V and 10 from J, leaving 21 bases between them. CDR3 amino acids: CASSLGGGTMDGGAFF. CDR3 bases: TGTGCCAGCAGCTTAGGAGGGGGGACCATGGACGGCGGAGCTTTCTTT.

Many counts were recorded for this clonotype. The chain has TRBV2 and TRBJ1-1; D remains unclear. The CDR3 runs 13 residues. V gave up 6 bases and J gave up 5 bases, with 13 bases separating them. Germline assignment: CDR1 SNHLY and CDR2 FYNNEI. The CDR3 DNA is TGTGCCAGCAGCAATACCGGGGAAACTGAAGCTTTCTTT. Translation gives CASSNTGETEAFF. Variable domain in full (rest from reference TRBV2 and TRBJ1-1): EPEVTQTPSHQVTQMGQEVILRCVPISNHLYFYWYRQILGQKVEFLVSFYNNEISEKSEIFDDQFSVERPDGSNFTLKIRSTKLEDSAMYFCASSNTGETEAFFGQGTRLTVV.

This clonotype came up many times. The chain is built from TRBV6-5 and TRBJ1-6, with D perhaps TRBD1 (5 bases). The CDR3 sequence is 17 residues long. CDR1 is MNHEY and CDR2 is SVGAGI in the germline V gene. V lost 0 bases, J lost 9 bases, and 18 bases lay in between. CDR3 sequence: CASSYSASGVTSSPLHF. Here the CDR3 DNA reads TGTGCCAGCAGTTACTCGGCTTCGGGGGTGACAAGTTCACCCCTCCACTTT.

The chain is built from TRBV2 and TRBJ1-2, with D possibly matching TRBD1 (6 bases). The V and J ends lost 7 bases and 0 bases respectively, with 18 bases between them. CDR1 is SNHLY, CDR2 FYNNEI, per germline. This CDR3 has 16 residues. The CDR3 coding sequence is TGTGCCAGCATCCACCCAGGACAGAGTGCTAACTATGGCTACACCTTC. This sequence encodes CASIHPGQSANYGYTF.

The V call is TRBV30, the J call TRBJ2-6, with D perhaps assigned TRBD1 or TRBD2 (5 bases each). The ends were cut back, 1 base at V and 0 bases at J, with 10 bases in the middle. Germline V gene sequence: CDR1 GTSNPN, CDR2 SVGIG (reference sequence). The CDR3 covers 16 residues. The CDR3 region has the DNA TGTGCCTGGAGTGCGGGGCCCCGCTCTGGGGCCAACGTCCTGACTTTC. Residues: CAWSAGPRSGANVLTF.

The table lists this clonotype with a few counts. The V gene is TRBV10-1, the J gene TRBJ1-1; TRBD1 agrees at 7 bases. Unmatched junction bases numbered 10, after V lost 6 bases and J lost 0 bases. CDR1 and CDR2 from the germline V gene are WNHNN and SYGVQD (reference sequence). This CDR3 has 16 residues. The CDR3 is CASSGTRGSLNTEAFF. The CDR3 DNA follows: TGCGCCAGCAGCGGAACCAGGGGGTCTTTGAACACTGAAGCTTTCTTT.

V usage is TRBV28 and J usage is TRBJ2-4, with 7 bases identical to TRBD1. Trimming at V came to 5 bases and at J to 0 bases, leaving 7 bases not matched to a gene. The CDR3 has 16 amino acids. Germline V gene data show CDR1 as MDHEN and CDR2 as SYDVKM. The CDR3 DNA is TGTGCCAGCAGTCCCCACAGGGGTTTAGCCAAAAACATTCAGTACTTC. The encoded protein is CASSPHRGLAKNIQYF.

This clonotype showed up many times. The V and J genes are TRBV6-1 and TRBJ1-1; D unclear. V lost 2 bases, J lost 0 bases, and 10 bases lay in between. Germline CDR1 and CDR2: MNHNS and SASEGT. The CDR3 is made up of 15 amino acids. Here the CDR3 reads CASSELWTVNTEAFF. In nucleotides, the CDR3 is TGTGCCAGCAGTGAATTGTGGACGGTGAACACTGAAGCTTTCTTT.

The genes are TRBV2 and TRBJ2-2, with 9 positions matching TRBD2. V was pared by 4 bases and J by 3 bases, with 6 bases of the junction left unmatched. CDR3 length equals 16 residues. Germline loops: CDR1 SNHLY, CDR2 FYNNEI. CDR3 in amino acids: CASSVPSGMHTGELFF. CDR3 coding DNA: TGTGCCAGCAGTGTTCCTAGCGGGATGCACACCGGGGAGCTGTTTTTT.

The rearrangement uses TRBV6-2 or TRBV6-3 and TRBJ1-2; weak D call: TRBD1 (6 bases). V was clipped by 3 bases and J by 4 bases, with 12 bases between them. CDR1 is MNHEY, CDR2 SVGEGT, per germline. The CDR3 extends over 14 amino acids. The CDR3 sequence: CASSYRDRFYGYTF. Here the CDR3 DNA reads TGTGCCAGCAGTTATCGCGACAGGTTCTATGGCTACACCTTC.

The rearrangement uses TRBV10-3 and TRBJ2-2; 7 bases are a match to TRBD2. The CDR3 spans 16 residues. The trim removed 4 bases at V and 7 bases at J, leaving 12 bases unmatched. Germline V gene lookup returns CDR1 ENHRY and CDR2 SYGVKD. The CDR3 nucleotides are TGTGCCATCAGTGTCCGGGGCGGGAGAGTGATCGGGGAGCTGTTTTTT. Translation gives CAISVRGGRVIGELFF.

This clonotype was picked up a small number of times. This chain links TRBV6-5 with TRBJ1-1, with D possibly being TRBD1 (6 bases). CDR3 length equals 14 residues. V was pared by 2 bases and J by 0 bases, with 7 bases between. Germline-derived CDR1 and CDR2 are MNHEY and SVGAGI. CDR3 residues: CASSYAGVNTEAFF. The DNA of the CDR3 is TGTGCCAGCAGTTACGCAGGGGTGAACACTGAAGCTTTCTTT.

This clonotype was found a few times. This chain connects TRBV6-5 to TRBJ1-5; 9 bases are a match to TRBD1. The length of the CDR3 is 16 residues. J lost 2 bases, V lost 4 bases, and 6 bases had no gene match. Germline V gives CDR1 MNHEY, CDR2 SVGAGI. In DNA, the CDR3 is TGTGCCAGCAGTTCGGACAGGGGTGGAGGCAATCAGCCCCAGCATTTT. Its protein product is CASSSDRGGGNQPQHF.

The chain joins TRBV15 to TRBJ1-1; D is possibly TRBD1 (5 bases). V dropped 1 base and J dropped 4 bases, with 22 bases sitting between them. CDR1 and CDR2 (germline): LNHNV, YYDKDF (reference sequence). The CDR3 length is 18 residues. The CDR3 sequence: CATSRVYYWGRVSTEAFF. The CDR3 coding sequence is TGTGCCACCAGCAGAGTATATTATTGGGGGAGAGTGAGCACTGAAGCTTTCTTT.

The chain has TRBV9 and TRBJ1-2, with 7 bases fitting TRBD1. V shed 4 bases and J 9 bases; nucleotides not matched to a gene: 15. Germline V gene data show CDR1 as SGDLS and CDR2 as YYNGEE. The CDR3 length is 15 residues. This CDR3 is CASSSRTGNPGSYTF. CDR3 nucleotides: TGTGCCAGCAGCTCCAGGACAGGCAACCCTGGTAGCTACACCTTC.

In this sample, this clonotype turned up many times. V gene TRBV2 combines with J gene TRBJ1-1; a possible D gene is TRBD1 (5 bases). The CDR3 contains 14 residues. The germline V gene has CDR1 SNHLY and CDR2 FYNNEI. Trimming removed 4 bases at V and 0 bases at J, with 9 bases between. CDR3 residues: CASSVSGLNTEAFF. In nucleotides, the CDR3 is TGTGCCAGCAGTGTATCAGGGCTGAACACTGAAGCTTTCTTT.

This clonotype was counted ten times or more. This chain uses TRBV7-9 with TRBJ1-1; 8 bases fit TRBD1. This CDR3 is 13 amino acids long. Germline trimming cut 5 bases from V and 4 bases from J; bases unmatched to any gene: 3. The germline gives CDR1 SEHNR, CDR2 FQNEAQ (reference sequence). The CDR3 sequence: CASSATGGTEAFF. The CDR3 DNA follows: TGTGCCAGCAGCGCTACAGGGGGCACTGAAGCTTTCTTT.